These 27 T cell receptor beta chains originate from one sample sequenced in a study of blood T cell repertoires in COVID-19. Sequenced by immunoSEQ multiplex PCR; TCRdb stores in-frame clones only, minus some. Counted here are hundreds of thousands of clones, 87% occurring once; the ten biggest clones make up about 8.9%. Material for sequencing was PBMCs or T cells enriched from blood (not recorded which). These receptors all come from a woman aged 18 to 35 who had recovered from COVID-19.

V gene TRBV3-1 (or the pseudogene TRBV3-2) combines with J gene TRBJ1-3, with 7 bases matching TRBD1. CDR3 size: 14 residues. Germline CDR1 is LGHDT and CDR2 is YNNKEL (reference sequence). V dropped 7 bases and J dropped 2; count of bases not matched to a gene: 5. Written as DNA, the CDR3 is TGTGCCAGCACCGTAACAGGGGCTGGAAACACCATATATTTT. Translated: CASTVTGAGNTIYF.

This chain connects TRBV19 to TRBJ2-7; D is undetermined. V shed 5 bases and J shed 0 bases, with 11 bases lying between them. Germline lookup yields CDR1 LNHDA and CDR2 SQIVND (reference sequence). This CDR3 region has 14 residues. The CDR3 DNA follows: TGTGCCAGTAGTGCAGTTCCCAACTCCTACGAGCAGTACTTC. This encodes CASSAVPNSYEQYF.

A remark on this clone: Because the CDR3's place on the DNA is in doubt, the DNA is left out and the CDR3 is given as listed by TCRdb. This CDR3 is CASSTSDRGDTEAFF. The chain uses TRBV6-2 or TRBV6-3 and TRBJ1-1; the table's TRBD1 call for D was not verified on the DNA. Germline loops: CDR1 MNHEY, CDR2 SVGEGT. The length of the CDR3 is 15 amino acids, counting both ends.

The rearrangement uses TRBV11-2 and TRBJ1-2; a weak D match, TRBD1 (5 bases). This CDR3 spans 15 amino acids. CDR1 is SGHAT and CDR2 is FQNNGV in the germline V gene. Trimming removed 5 bases from V and 6 bases from J, with 19 bases in between. This CDR3 reads CASSQTSRASDGYTF. Here the CDR3 DNA reads TGTGCCAGCAGCCAAACATCCAGGGCTTCGGATGGCTACACCTTC.

The rearrangement links TRBV6-5 to TRBJ2-5; TRBD2 agrees at 10 bases. V lost 6 bases to trimming and J lost 5 bases; unmatched junction nucleotides: 9. The CDR3 sequence is 15 residues long. Germline loops: CDR1 MNHEY, CDR2 SVGAGI. In DNA form, the CDR3 reads TGTGCCAGCAGGCCCACTAGCGGGATTGAGGAGACCCAGTACTTC. As protein: CASRPTSGIEETQYF.

The gene calls are TRBV10-3 and TRBJ2-1; 11 bases match TRBD1. Germline V gene sequence: CDR1 ENHRY, CDR2 SYGVKD. The junction had 9 bases not matched to a gene; V was cut back by 4 bases and J by 4 bases. This CDR3 contains 17 residues. CDR3 region: CAISANAGTGGYNEQFF. CDR3 bases: TGTGCCATCAGTGCGAACGCCGGGACAGGGGGTTACAATGAGCAGTTCTTC.

This rearrangement joins TRBV6-1 to TRBJ1-3; maybe TRBD1 (5 bases). Per germline, CDR1 MNHNS and CDR2 SASEGT. The CDR3 loop spans 16 amino acids. Trimming took off 1 base at V and 2 bases at J, with 12 bases between the two ends. The CDR3 sequence: CASSEVIRDAGNTIYF. Written as DNA, the CDR3 is TGTGCCAGCAGTGAAGTCATCAGGGATGCTGGAAACACCATATATTTT.

The chain is built from TRBV4-3 and TRBJ2-7, with 9 bases identical to TRBD2. Germline V gene lookup returns CDR1 LGHNA and CDR2 YSLEER. The CDR3 is 16 amino acids. The trim removed 3 bases at V and 0 bases at J, leaving 6 bases unmatched. This CDR3 is CASSHRLAGSSYEQYF. The CDR3 DNA is TGCGCCAGCAGCCACCGGCTAGCGGGGAGCTCCTACGAGCAGTACTTC.

The chain is built from TRBV6-4 and TRBJ2-7, with 10 bases aligning to TRBD1. The length of the CDR3 is 15 residues. Germline values: CDR1 MRHNA, CDR2 SNTAGT. J gave up 1 base and V 3 bases, and 3 bases lay outside the gene matches. CDR3 region: CASSETGGASYEQYF. In DNA, the CDR3 is TGTGCCAGCAGTGAGACAGGGGGCGCTTCCTACGAGCAGTACTTC.

The chain combines TRBV20-1 with TRBJ2-5, with D uncertain. Trimming cost V 0 bases and J 6 bases, with 5 bases left between them. Germline lookup yields CDR1 DFQATT and CDR2 SNEGSKA (reference sequence). There are 11 residues in the CDR3. This chain's CDR3 is CSARDGQTQYF. The CDR3 DNA reads as TGCAGTGCTAGAGATGGCCAGACCCAGTACTTC.

The chain links TRBV7-3 to TRBJ1-6; 9 bases are shared with TRBD1. V gave up 1 base and J gave up 10 bases; unmatched junction bases: 5. Germline assignment: CDR1 SGHTA and CDR2 FQGTGA. CDR3 length equals 15 residues. The CDR3 loop reads CASSLKQGARSPLHF. The DNA for the CDR3 is TGTGCCAGCAGCTTAAAACAGGGGGCGAGGTCACCCCTCCACTTT.

This chain uses TRBV27 with TRBJ1-2; 8 bases fit TRBD1. Looked up from germline, CDR1 is MNHEY and CDR2 is SMNVEV (reference sequence). The CDR3 is 13 amino acids. J gave up 5 bases and V 6 bases, and 5 bases lay outside the gene matches. CDR3 bases: TGTGCCAGCAGCACACGACAGGGGTATGGCTACACCTTC. This codes for CASSTRQGYGYTF.

This clone was seen once. CDR3: CASSSIRDRVDYGYTF. The CDR3 region has the DNA TGTGCCAGCTCATCGATAAGGGACAGGGTGGACTATGGCTACACCTTC. The chain links TRBV18 to TRBJ1-2; 9 nucleotides align to TRBD1. The germline V gene has CDR1 KGHSH and CDR2 LQKENI. The CDR3 runs 16 residues. Losses at the gene ends were 5 bases for V and 3 bases for J; bases not matched to a gene: 10.

V and J are TRBV18 and TRBJ2-1, with 9 positions matching TRBD2. CDR3 size: 19 residues. CDR1 and CDR2 (germline): KGHSH, LQKENI. Germline trimming cut 0 bases from V and 4 bases from J; bases unmatched to any gene: 13. The CDR3 sequence: CASSPPNRAGGRRYNEQFF. CDR3 DNA: TGTGCCAGCTCACCACCGAACCGTGCGGGAGGGCGGAGGTACAATGAGCAGTTCTTC.

This rearrangement joins TRBV24-1 to TRBJ2-5, with 8 positions matching TRBD1. The CDR3 length is 13 residues. Unmatched junction bases numbered 10, after V lost 12 bases and J lost 5 bases. The germline CDR1 and CDR2 sequences are KGHDR and SFDVKD. In nucleotides, the CDR3 is TGTGCCTCCCCGACAGGGGAAGTCGAGACCCAGTACTTC. Its protein is CASPTGEVETQYF.

This CDR3 is CASSLWELAGGPGELFF. DNA of the CDR3: TGTGCCAGCAGTTTATGGGAACTAGCGGGAGGCCCCGGGGAGCTGTTTTTT. The genes are TRBV28 and TRBJ2-2; 12 bases agree with TRBD2. CDR3 length: 17 amino acids. CDR1 is MDHEN and CDR2 is SYDVKM in the germline V gene. Germline trimming cut 0 bases from V and 6 bases from J; bases unmatched to any gene: 5.

The chain combines TRBV6-5 with TRBJ1-6, with 9 positions matching TRBD1. This CDR3 region has 13 residues. The germline gives CDR1 MNHEY, CDR2 SVGAGI. V gave up 10 bases and J gave up 7 bases; unmatched junction bases: 5. CDR3 bases: TGTGCCACCCTTGGGACAGGGAATTCACCCCTCCACTTT. Translated, it gives CATLGTGNSPLHF.

This clone was recorded once. The genes are TRBV7-2 and TRBJ1-5; D not certain. The germline V gene encodes CDR1 SGHTA and CDR2 FQGNSA. V lost 2 bases, J lost 7 bases, and 12 bases lay in between. The CDR3 runs 14 residues. DNA for the CDR3: TGTGCCAGCAGCTTATCGTTCGAGGGCCAGCCCCAGCATTTT. Amino acid sequence: CASSLSFEGQPQHF.

There are many counts of this clone. The chain links TRBV3-1 (or the pseudogene TRBV3-2) to TRBJ1-2; D possibly corresponds to TRBD1 (6 bases). The V end lost 5 bases, the J end lost 8 bases, and 21 bases lay between the germline ends. The germline V gene encodes CDR1 LGHDT and CDR2 YNNKEL (reference sequence). CDR3 length equals 15 residues. This CDR3 is CASSGARGRPGGYTF. In DNA form, the CDR3 reads TGTGCCAGCAGCGGAGCGAGGGGGAGACCGGGCGGCTACACCTTC.

This sequence joins TRBV9 and TRBJ2-2; possible D gene TRBD2, 6 bases. The CDR3 runs to 14 residues. CDR1 and CDR2 (germline): SGDLS, YYNGEE. Trimming removed 0 bases from V and 7 bases from J, with 10 bases in between. CDR3 amino acids: CASSVAGAGGELFF. CDR3 sequence (DNA): TGTGCCAGCAGCGTAGCGGGAGCTGGCGGGGAGCTGTTTTTT.

The chain combines TRBV2 with TRBJ1-2; TRBD1 matches at 7 bases. The germline V gene encodes CDR1 SNHLY and CDR2 FYNNEI. With V trimmed by 6 bases and J by 4 bases, 11 bases remained unmatched. The length of the CDR3 is 15 residues. CDR3: CASSADRVRVYGYTF. The DNA of the CDR3 is TGTGCCAGCAGCGCTGACAGGGTTCGGGTCTATGGCTACACCTTC.

The chain is built from TRBV7-2 and TRBJ1-1; D uncertain. Germline V gene sequence: CDR1 SGHTA, CDR2 FQGNSA. The CDR3 is 14 residues long. V gave up 4 bases and J gave up 2 bases, with 11 bases separating them. DNA of the CDR3: TGTGCCAGCAGCTCGAGGACGGGAAACACTGAAGCTTTCTTT. Translated, it gives CASSSRTGNTEAFF.

The rearrangement uses TRBV3-1 (or the pseudogene TRBV3-2) and TRBJ2-1, with D possibly being TRBD2 (6 bases). Trimming left V 4 bases short and J 0 bases short, with 13 bases between. The CDR3 consists of 16 residues. Germline loops: CDR1 LGHDT, CDR2 YNNKEL (reference sequence). The CDR3 region has the DNA TGTGCCAGCAGCCGGCGGGGCCAAAGCTCCTACAATGAGCAGTTCTTC. It specifies CASSRRGQSSYNEQFF.

The CDR3 spells CASSLGTGGSWANVLTF. CDR3 nucleotides: TGCGCCAGCAGCCTGGGGACAGGGGGCAGCTGGGCCAACGTCCTGACTTTC. The chain combines TRBV5-1 with TRBJ2-6; 12 nucleotides line up with TRBD1. The V segment lost 4 bases and the J segment 5 bases; nucleotides outside the gene matches: 7. This CDR3 has 17 amino acids. Germline V lookup: CDR1 SGHRS, CDR2 YFSETQ.

In its sample, this clone was seen a few times. This chain links TRBV6-2 or TRBV6-3 with TRBJ2-5; perhaps TRBD1 as D (5 bases). This CDR3 has 13 amino acids. Trimming removed 4 bases at V and 5 bases at J, with 11 bases between. The germline CDR1 and CDR2 sequences are MNHEY and SVGEGT. The CDR3 sequence: CASSLARQETQYF. The CDR3 region has the DNA TGTGCCAGCAGTTTGGCAAGACAGGAGACCCAGTACTTC.

The J gene is TRBJ1-1, the V gene TRBV6-2 or TRBV6-3, with 7 positions matching TRBD1. From germline, CDR1 is MNHEY and CDR2 SVGEGT. The CDR3 is made up of 13 amino acids. The V segment lost 2 bases and the J segment 4 bases; nucleotides outside the gene matches: 1. CDR3 residues: CASSYRGLTEAFF. The CDR3 DNA reads TGTGCCAGCAGTTACAGGGGGCTCACTGAAGCTTTCTTT.

The sample holds a few counts of this clone. The chain joins TRBV5-5 to TRBJ1-1, with D unclear. CDR3 length: 12 residues. Trimming removed 7 bases from V and 3 bases from J, with 10 bases in between. CDR1 is SGHKS, CDR2 YYEKEE, per germline (reference sequence). The CDR3 reads CASRPRDTEAFF. In DNA, the CDR3 is TGTGCCAGCCGCCCGCGGGACACTGAAGCTTTCTTT.